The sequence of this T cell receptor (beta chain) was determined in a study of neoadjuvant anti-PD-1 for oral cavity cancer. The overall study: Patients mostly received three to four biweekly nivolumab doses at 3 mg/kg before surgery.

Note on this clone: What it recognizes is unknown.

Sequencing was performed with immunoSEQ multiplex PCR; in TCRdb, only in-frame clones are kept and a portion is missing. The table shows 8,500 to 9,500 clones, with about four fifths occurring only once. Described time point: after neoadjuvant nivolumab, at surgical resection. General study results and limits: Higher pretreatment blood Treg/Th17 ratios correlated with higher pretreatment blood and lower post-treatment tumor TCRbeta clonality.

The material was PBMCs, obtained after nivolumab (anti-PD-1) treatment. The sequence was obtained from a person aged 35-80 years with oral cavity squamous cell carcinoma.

The CDR3 sequence is CASSIDLPGNSYEQYF. The CDR3 region has the DNA TGTGCCAGTAGTATAGATCTACCGGGGAACTCCTACGAGCAGTACTTC. The chain joins TRBV19 to TRBJ2-7; a weak D match, TRBD2 (5 bases). CDR1 LNHDA and CDR2 SQIVND come from the germline V gene (reference sequence). V lost 0 bases and J lost 0, with 12 bases in between. The CDR3 is 16 residues long. Full variable domain (outside the CDR3, taken from reference TRBV19 and TRBJ2-7): DGGITQSPKYLFRKEGQNVTLSCEQNLNHDAMYWYRQDPGQGLRLIYYSQIVNDFQKGDIAEGYSVSREKKESFPLTVTSAQKNPTAFYLCASSIDLPGNSYEQYFGPGTRLTVT.